The 21 T cell receptor beta chains below come from one sample, sequenced in a study of blood T cell repertoires in COVID-19. The assay was immunoSEQ multiplex PCR, and TCRdb's table has in-frame clones only and misses some. This table holds about 42,000 clones, 70% to 90% found once. What was sequenced was peripheral blood. The receptor set was obtained from a human donor in a cohort sampled during active COVID-19.

The V call is TRBV5-4, the J call TRBJ1-3; 10 bases are a match to TRBD1. V was pared by 0 bases and J by 3 bases, with 6 bases of the junction left unmatched. The CDR3 spans 17 residues. The germline gives CDR1 SGHNT, CDR2 YYREEE (reference sequence). CDR3 coding DNA: TGTGCCAGCAGCTTGGCCCGGGACAGGGGTTATGGAAACACCATATATTTT. This codes for CASSLARDRGYGNTIYF.

The chain combines TRBV7-3 with TRBJ2-5; perhaps TRBD1 as D (6 bases). The CDR3 length is 14 residues. V dropped 5 bases and J dropped 4 bases, with 14 bases sitting between them. Germline lookup yields CDR1 SGHTA and CDR2 FQGTGA. The CDR3 loop reads CASSPRAGAETQYF. The DNA for the CDR3 is TGTGCCAGCAGCCCACGGGCAGGGGCAGAGACCCAGTACTTC. The full variable domain, its missing parts supplied by reference TRBV7-3 and TRBJ2-5, is GAGVSQTPSNKVTEKGKYVELRCDPISGHTALYWYRQSLGQGPEFLIYFQGTGAADDSGLPNDRFFAVRPEGSVSTLKIQRTERGDSAVYLCASSPRAGAETQYFGPGTRLLVL.

This chain links TRBV5-1 with TRBJ1-1; the D gene is possibly TRBD1 (5 bases). The CDR3 is 16 amino acids. Germline CDR1 SGHRS, CDR2 YFSETQ. With 4 bases removed from V and 4 bases from J, the gap between germline ends came to 20 bases. The chain's CDR3 is CASSEPSRGVGTEAFF. CDR3 in DNA: TGCGCCAGCAGCGAACCATCGCGGGGGGTGGGCACTGAAGCTTTCTTT. Based on the CDR3 plus reference TRBV5-1 and TRBJ1-1, the full variable domain is KAGVTQTPRYLIKTRGQQVTLSCSPISGHRSVSWYQQTPGQGLQFLFEYFSETQRNKGNFPGRFSGRQFSNSRSEMNVSTLELGDSALYLCASSEPSRGVGTEAFFGQGTRLTVV.

The chain couples TRBV5-4 to TRBJ2-7, with 9 nucleotides matching TRBD2. With V trimmed by 4 bases and J by 4 bases, 6 bases remained unmatched. The germline gives CDR1 SGHNT, CDR2 YYREEE (reference sequence). The CDR3 contains 14 residues. CDR3 in amino acids: CASSPGTSTYEQYF. Here the CDR3 DNA reads TGTGCCAGCAGCCCCGGGACTAGCACGTACGAGCAGTACTTC.

The rearrangement uses TRBV2 and TRBJ1-1, with a tentative D call TRBD1 (6 bases). V was cut by 5 bases and J by 1 base, with 8 bases left in between. The CDR3 is made up of 13 amino acids. Germline-derived CDR1 and CDR2 are SNHLY and FYNNEI. The CDR3 bases are TGTGCCAGCAGTACGGGACAGAACACTGAAGCTTTCTTT. Its protein is CASSTGQNTEAFF.

The CDR3 DNA is TGTGCCAGCAGCTTGGCCCGACAGGGAACCTACGAGCAGTACTTC. It encodes CASSLARQGTYEQYF. The J gene is TRBJ2-7, the V gene TRBV5-5, with 7 bases that match TRBD1. Germline V gene sequence: CDR1 SGHKS, CDR2 YYEKEE (reference sequence). The junction had 5 bases not matched to a gene; V was cut back by 0 bases and J by 2 bases. This CDR3 comprises 15 residues. The complete variable domain, with remaining parts taken from reference TRBV5-5 and TRBJ2-7, reads DAGVTQSPTHLIKTRGQQVTLRCSPISGHKSVSWYQQVLGQGPQFIFQYYEKEERGRGNFPDRFSARQFPNYSSELNVNALLLGDSALYLCASSLARQGTYEQYFGPGTRLTVT.

In this sample, this clone turned up once. This chain uses TRBV6-2 or TRBV6-3 with TRBJ1-5; 8 positions match TRBD1. V dropped 7 bases and J dropped 0; count of bases not matched to a gene: 29. The V gene's germline CDR1 is MNHEY and CDR2 SVGEGT. The CDR3 is 23 amino acids. This chain's CDR3 is CASTPLTGLKDRQGPYSNQPQHF. The CDR3 DNA follows: TGTGCCAGCACCCCTCTGACGGGGTTAAAGGACAGACAGGGGCCTTATAGCAATCAGCCCCAGCATTTT.

V is TRBV30 and J is TRBJ2-7, with TRBD2 matching 15 bases. V trimming: 5 bases; J trimming: 5 bases; junction bases outside the gene matches: 7. Germline-derived CDR1 and CDR2 are GTSNPN and SVGIG (reference sequence). The CDR3 loop spans 15 amino acids. DNA of the CDR3: TGTGCCTGGGGACTAGCGGGGGGGCCGGGCGACGAGCAGTACTTC. This codes for CAWGLAGGPGDEQYF.

The chain joins TRBV6-5 to TRBJ2-7; 7 bases map to TRBD1. Trimming took 2 bases from V and 2 from J; bases not matched to a gene: 3. This CDR3 is built from 14 residues. Per germline, CDR1 MNHEY and CDR2 SVGAGI. The CDR3 DNA reads TGTGCCAGCAGTTACGTTGGACAGGCCTACGAGCAGTACTTC. It encodes CASSYVGQAYEQYF.

This clone was seen just once. This chain links TRBV29-1 with TRBJ2-7; the D is unclear. The germline gives CDR1 SQVTM, CDR2 ANQGSEA. The germline V and J ends were trimmed by 6 bases and 7 bases, with 13 bases remaining between them. The CDR3 consists of 11 residues. This CDR3 is CSVSTSREQYF. The CDR3 DNA is TGCAGCGTGTCGACATCCCGGGAGCAGTACTTC.

This clone was detected a few times. This chain uses TRBV28 with TRBJ2-5; D unclear. Per the germline V gene, CDR1 is MDHEN and CDR2 is SYDVKM. V was shortened by 2 bases and J by 3 bases, with 13 bases between the two germline ends. This CDR3 comprises 15 residues. The CDR3, as DNA: TGTGCCAGCAGTTTAACCAGAATGCAGAAAGAGACCCAGTACTTC. Its protein product is CASSLTRMQKETQYF.

The V and J genes are TRBV5-5 and TRBJ2-5, with D tentatively TRBD2 (6 bases). Germline loops: CDR1 SGHKS, CDR2 YYEKEE (reference sequence). Trimming shortened V by 4 bases and J by 1 base, and 11 bases separated the two germline ends. The CDR3 is 14 amino acids. CDR3 sequence (DNA): TGTGCCAGCAGCCCGGGGGACTTCCAAGAGACCCAGTACTTC. Translated: CASSPGDFQETQYF.

The chain couples TRBV27 to TRBJ1-2; TRBD1 matches at 7 bases. The CDR3 runs to 17 residues. Germline CDR1 is MNHEY and CDR2 is SMNVEV (reference sequence). Trimming at V came to 5 bases and at J to 1 base, leaving 13 bases not matched to a gene. This CDR3 reads CASSPLTGTGVNYGYTF. CDR3 DNA sequence: TGTGCCAGCAGTCCCCTGACAGGGACTGGGGTTAACTATGGCTACACCTTC.

V usage is TRBV11-2 and J usage is TRBJ2-7; D remains unclear. Trimming pared 6 bases from V and 4 bases from J, leaving 7 bases between. The CDR3 spans 11 residues. CDR1 is SGHAT and CDR2 is FQNNGV in the germline V gene. The CDR3 DNA reads as TGTGCCAGCAGGTCCGGGTACGAGCAGTACTTC. This translates into CASRSGYEQYF.

The rearrangement uses TRBV5-6 and TRBJ1-4; 7 bases are shared with TRBD1. V gave up 1 base and J gave up 8 bases; unmatched junction bases: 5. Germline values: CDR1 SGHDT, CDR2 YYEEEE. The CDR3 is 14 residues long. CDR3 coding DNA: TGTGCCAGCAGCTTGACAGGGGAACGGGAAAAACTGTTTTTT. Translation gives CASSLTGEREKLFF.

The gene calls are TRBV6-6 and TRBJ1-6; weak D call: TRBD1 (6 bases). This CDR3 spans 16 amino acids. CDR1 is MNHNY, CDR2 SVGAGI, per germline (reference sequence). V lost 4 bases and J lost 9, with 19 bases in between. This CDR3 is CASSWGKNRVRSPLHF. As DNA, the CDR3 is TGTGCCAGCAGTTGGGGCAAGAACAGGGTCCGTTCACCCCTCCACTTT.

The sample holds one count of this clone. The rearrangement links TRBV12-5 to TRBJ1-5; D is ambiguous. V dropped 1 base and J dropped 1 base, with 14 bases sitting between them. The CDR3 runs 17 residues. Germline V CDR1 and CDR2: LGHNT, FRNRAP. DNA for the CDR3: TGTGCTAGTGGTTTGGGGGAGACGGGATTAAGCAATCAGCCCCAGCATTTT. Its translation: CASGLGETGLSNQPQHF.

This clone showed up just once. The genes are TRBV7-3 and TRBJ1-2; D is perhaps TRBD1 (5 bases). Looked up from germline, CDR1 is SGHTA and CDR2 is FQGTGA. The ends were cut back, 2 bases at V and 4 bases at J, with 11 bases in the middle. CDR3 length: 14 residues. CDR3 in DNA: TGTGCCAGCAGCTTAGACGGGGGTACCTATGGCTACACCTTC. This encodes CASSLDGGTYGYTF. The whole variable domain, remainder taken from reference TRBV7-3 and TRBJ1-2, is GAGVSQTPSNKVTEKGKYVELRCDPISGHTALYWYRQSLGQGPEFLIYFQGTGAADDSGLPNDRFFAVRPEGSVSTLKIQRTERGDSAVYLCASSLDGGTYGYTFGSGTRLTVV.

The chain has TRBV3-1 (or the pseudogene TRBV3-2) and TRBJ2-2, with D unclear. The germline V gene has CDR1 LGHDT and CDR2 YNNKEL (reference sequence). With 3 bases removed from V and 4 bases from J, the gap between germline ends came to 9 bases. CDR3 length equals 14 residues. Here the CDR3 DNA reads TGTGCCAGCAGCCATCTCGCCGGCACCGGGGAGCTGTTTTTT. It yields the protein CASSHLAGTGELFF.

The chain has TRBV29-1 and TRBJ1-2; 10 nucleotides align to TRBD1. Losses at the gene ends were 0 bases for V and 7 bases for J; bases not matched to a gene: 11. The germline CDR1 and CDR2 sequences are SQVTM and ANQGSEA. The CDR3 runs to 16 residues. CDR3 residues: CSVEEFSDRGRVGYTF. The CDR3 DNA is TGCAGCGTTGAAGAGTTTAGCGACAGGGGGCGGGTTGGCTACACCTTC.

This clone was observed a single time. This rearrangement joins TRBV7-9 to TRBJ2-1; maybe TRBD2 (7 bases). V was trimmed by 0 bases and J by 9 bases, leaving 12 bases between them. CDR1 and CDR2 (germline): SEHNR, FQNEAQ (reference sequence). The CDR3 length is 14 residues. The CDR3 DNA sequence: TGTGCCAGCAGCTTAGCCGGGGGAGGGGGTGAGCAGTTCTTC. Translated, it gives CASSLAGGGGEQFF.